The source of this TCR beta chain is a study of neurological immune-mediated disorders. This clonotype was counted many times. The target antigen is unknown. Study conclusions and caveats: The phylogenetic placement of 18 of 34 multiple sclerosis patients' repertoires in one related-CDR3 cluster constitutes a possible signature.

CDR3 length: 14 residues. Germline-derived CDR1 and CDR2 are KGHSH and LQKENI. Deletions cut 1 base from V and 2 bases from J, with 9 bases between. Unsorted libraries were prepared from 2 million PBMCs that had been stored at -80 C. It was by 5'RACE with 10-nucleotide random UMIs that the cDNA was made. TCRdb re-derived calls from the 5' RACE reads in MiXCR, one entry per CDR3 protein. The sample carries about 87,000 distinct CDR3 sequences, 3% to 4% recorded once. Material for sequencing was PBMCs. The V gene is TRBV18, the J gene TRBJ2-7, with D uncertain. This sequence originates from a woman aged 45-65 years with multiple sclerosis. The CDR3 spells CASSPRPGPYEQYF. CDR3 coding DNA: TGTGCCAGCTCACCACGTCCAGGACCCTACGAGCAGTACTTC.